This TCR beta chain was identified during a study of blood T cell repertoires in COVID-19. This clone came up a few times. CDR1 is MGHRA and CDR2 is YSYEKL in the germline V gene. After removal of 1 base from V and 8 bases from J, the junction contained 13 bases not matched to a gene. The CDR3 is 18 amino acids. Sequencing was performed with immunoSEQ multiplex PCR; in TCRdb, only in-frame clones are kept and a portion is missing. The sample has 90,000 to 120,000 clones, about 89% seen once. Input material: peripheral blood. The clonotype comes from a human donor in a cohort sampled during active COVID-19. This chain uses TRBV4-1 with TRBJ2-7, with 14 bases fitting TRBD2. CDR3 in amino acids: CASSQGLAGGPGEFKQYF. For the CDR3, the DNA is TGCGCCAGCAGCCAAGGACTAGCGGGAGGGCCCGGAGAGTTCAAGCAGTACTTC.